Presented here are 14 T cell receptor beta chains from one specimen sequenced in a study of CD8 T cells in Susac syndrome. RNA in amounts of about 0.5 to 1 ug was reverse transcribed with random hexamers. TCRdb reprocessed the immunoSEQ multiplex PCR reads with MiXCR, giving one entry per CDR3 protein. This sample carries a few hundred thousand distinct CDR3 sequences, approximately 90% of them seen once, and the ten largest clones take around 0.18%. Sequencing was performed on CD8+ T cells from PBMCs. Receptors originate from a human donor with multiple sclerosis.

The CDR3 region has the DNA TGTGCCAGCAGCCAGGCTGAGGGGAACACTGAAGCTTTCTTT. The encoded protein is CASSQAEGNTEAFF. The gene calls are TRBV7-8 and TRBJ1-1; no definite D call. The CDR3 contains 14 residues. V was trimmed by 5 bases and J by 1 base, leaving 11 bases between them. In germline, CDR1 is SGHVS, CDR2 FQNEAQ.

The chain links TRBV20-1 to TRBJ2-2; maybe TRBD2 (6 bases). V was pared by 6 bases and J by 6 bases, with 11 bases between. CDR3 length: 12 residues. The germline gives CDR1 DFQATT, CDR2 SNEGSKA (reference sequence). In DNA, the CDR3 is TGCAGTGCCTGGGACTTTCCCGGGGAGCTGTTTTTT. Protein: CSAWDFPGELFF.

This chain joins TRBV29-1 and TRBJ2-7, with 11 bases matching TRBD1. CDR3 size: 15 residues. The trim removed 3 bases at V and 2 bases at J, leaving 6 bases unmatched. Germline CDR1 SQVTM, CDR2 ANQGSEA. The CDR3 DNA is TGCAGCGTTGATAGCGGACAGGGGGCAACCTACGAGCAGTACTTC. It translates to CSVDSGQGATYEQYF.

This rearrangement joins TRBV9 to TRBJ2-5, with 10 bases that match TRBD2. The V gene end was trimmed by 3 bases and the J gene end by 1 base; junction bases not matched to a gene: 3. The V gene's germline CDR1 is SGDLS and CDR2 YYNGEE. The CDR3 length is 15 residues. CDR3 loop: CASSGAGGIQETQYF. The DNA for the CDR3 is TGTGCCAGCAGCGGAGCGGGGGGGATCCAAGAGACCCAGTACTTC. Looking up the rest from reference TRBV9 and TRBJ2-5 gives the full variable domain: DSGVTQTPKHLITATGQRVTLRCSPRSGDLSVYWYQQSLDQGLQFLIQYYNGEERAKGNILERFSAQQFPDLHSELNLSSLELGDSALYFCASSGAGGIQETQYFGPGTRLLVL.

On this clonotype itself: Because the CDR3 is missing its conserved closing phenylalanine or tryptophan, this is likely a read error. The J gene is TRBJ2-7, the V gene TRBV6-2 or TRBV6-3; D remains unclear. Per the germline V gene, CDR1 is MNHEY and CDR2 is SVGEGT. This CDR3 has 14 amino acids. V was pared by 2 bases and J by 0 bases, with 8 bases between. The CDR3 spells CASSYTDLSYEQYL. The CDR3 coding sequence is TGTGCCAGCAGTTACACGGATCTCTCCTACGAGCAGTACCTC.

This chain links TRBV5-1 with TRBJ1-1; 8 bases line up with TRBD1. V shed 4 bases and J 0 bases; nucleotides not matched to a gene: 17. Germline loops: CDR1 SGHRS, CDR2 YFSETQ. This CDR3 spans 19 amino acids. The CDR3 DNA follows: TGCGCCAGCAGCCTAGGAGAAAAGGGGACAGGCTTCATGAACACTGAAGCTTTCTTT. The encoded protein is CASSLGEKGTGFMNTEAFF. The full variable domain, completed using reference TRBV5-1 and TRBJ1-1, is KAGVTQTPRYLIKTRGQQVTLSCSPISGHRSVSWYQQTPGQGLQFLFEYFSETQRNKGNFPGRFSGRQFSNSRSEMNVSTLELGDSALYLCASSLGEKGTGFMNTEAFFGQGTRLTVV.

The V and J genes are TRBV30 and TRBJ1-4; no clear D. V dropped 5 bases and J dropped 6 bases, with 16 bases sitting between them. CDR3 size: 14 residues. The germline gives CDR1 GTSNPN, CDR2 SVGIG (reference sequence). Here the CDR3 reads CAWATTGNHEKLFF. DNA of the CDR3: TGTGCCTGGGCTACGACGGGGAACCATGAAAAACTGTTTTTT.

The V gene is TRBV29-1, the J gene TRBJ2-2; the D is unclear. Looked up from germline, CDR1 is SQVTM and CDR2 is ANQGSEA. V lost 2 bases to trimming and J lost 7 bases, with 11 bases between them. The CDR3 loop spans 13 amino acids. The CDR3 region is CSVEREMVGELFF. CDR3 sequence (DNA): TGCAGCGTTGAAAGGGAAATGGTCGGGGAGCTGTTTTTT.

The CDR3 nucleotides read TGTGCCAGCAGCTTAGTGGGGGTATTAGGAGAAAAACTGTTTTTT. It encodes CASSLVGVLGEKLFF. The chain combines TRBV7-2 with TRBJ1-4, with D perhaps TRBD1 (5 bases). The CDR3 is 15 amino acids. Per the germline V gene, CDR1 is SGHTA and CDR2 is FQGNSA. Trimming took off 1 base at V and 8 bases at J, with 14 bases between the two ends.

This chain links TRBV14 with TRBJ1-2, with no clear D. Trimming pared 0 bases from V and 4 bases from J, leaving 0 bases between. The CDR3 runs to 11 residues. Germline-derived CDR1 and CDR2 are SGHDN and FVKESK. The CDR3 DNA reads TGTGCCAGCAGCCAAGACTATGGCTACACCTTC. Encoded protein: CASSQDYGYTF. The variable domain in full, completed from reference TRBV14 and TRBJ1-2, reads EAGVTQFPSHSVIEKGQTVTLRCDPISGHDNLYWYRRVMGKEIKFLLHFVKESKQDESGMPNNRFLAERTGGTYSTLKVQPAELEDSGVYFCASSQDYGYTFGSGTRLTVV.

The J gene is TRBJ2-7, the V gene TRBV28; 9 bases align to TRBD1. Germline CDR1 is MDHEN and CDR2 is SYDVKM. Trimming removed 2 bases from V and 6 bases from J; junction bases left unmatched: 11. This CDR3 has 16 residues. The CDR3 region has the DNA TGTGCCAGCAGTTTACCCGACAGGGGGTATTTGGGCGAGCAGTACTTC. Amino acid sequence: CASSLPDRGYLGEQYF. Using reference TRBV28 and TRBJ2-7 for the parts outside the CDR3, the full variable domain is DVKVTQSSRYLVKRTGEKVFLECVQDMDHENMFWYRQDPGLGLRLIYFSYDVKMKEKGDIPEGYSVSREKKERFSLILESASTNQTSMYLCASSLPDRGYLGEQYFGPGTRLTVT.

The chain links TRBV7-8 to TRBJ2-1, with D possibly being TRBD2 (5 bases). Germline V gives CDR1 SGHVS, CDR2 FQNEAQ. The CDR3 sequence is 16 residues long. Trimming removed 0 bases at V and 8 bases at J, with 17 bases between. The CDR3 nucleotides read TGTGCCAGCAGCTTAGCGCGGGCTAGCATTGGGCATGAGCAGTTCTTC. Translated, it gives CASSLARASIGHEQFF.

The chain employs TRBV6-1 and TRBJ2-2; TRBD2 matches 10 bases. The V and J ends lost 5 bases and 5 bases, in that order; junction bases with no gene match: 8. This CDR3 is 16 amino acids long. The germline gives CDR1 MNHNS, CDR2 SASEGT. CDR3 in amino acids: CASSPLAGEKTGELFF. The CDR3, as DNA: TGTGCCAGCAGTCCCCTAGCGGGGGAGAAAACCGGGGAGCTGTTTTTT.

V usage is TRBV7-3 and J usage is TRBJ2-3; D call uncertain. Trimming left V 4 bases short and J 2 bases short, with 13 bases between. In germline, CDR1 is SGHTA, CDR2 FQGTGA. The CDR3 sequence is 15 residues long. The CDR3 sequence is CASSSTSGITDTQYF. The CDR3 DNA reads TGTGCCAGCAGCTCAACGTCGGGTATCACAGATACGCAGTATTTT.